The 26 T cell receptor beta chains below all came from one sample that was sequenced in a study of shared clonotypes between healthy human individuals. Here immunoSEQ multiplex PCR was the method, and the copy in TCRdb shows in-frame clones only, minus some. Seen here are under 1,100,000 clones, about three quarters observed once, and the top ten hold approximately 1.5%. The sequencing input was memory CD4+ T cells sorted from blood. Stated subset: CD45RA-negative fraction. These receptors were obtained from a man aged 18 to 30 in good health.

The V call is TRBV5-4, the J call TRBJ2-2; perhaps D is TRBD1 or TRBD2 (5 bases each). Germline CDR1 is SGHNT and CDR2 is YYREEE (reference sequence). The V end was cut by 4 bases, the J end by 4 bases, with 17 bases between. CDR3 length: 16 amino acids. For the CDR3, the DNA is TGTGCCAGCAGCAAGAGGGGCGCGTGGGCCACCGGGGAGCTGTTTTTT. Translating it yields CASSKRGAWATGELFF. The variable domain in full, completed from reference TRBV5-4 and TRBJ2-2, reads ETGVTQSPTHLIKTRGQQVTLRCSSQSGHNTVSWYQQALGQGPQFIFQYYREEENGRGNFPPRFSGLQFPNYSSELNVNALELDDSALYLCASSKRGAWATGELFFGEGSRLTVL.

The table lists this clone with a few counts. The chain uses TRBV2 and TRBJ2-2; D uncertain. This CDR3 spans 15 amino acids. Germline V gives CDR1 SNHLY, CDR2 FYNNEI. V lost 3 bases and J 0 bases, leaving 8 bases between the germline ends. The CDR3 spells CASSDRASNTGELFF. DNA of the CDR3: TGTGCCAGCAGTGACCGGGCTTCGAACACCGGGGAGCTGTTTTTT.

The chain combines TRBV7-6 with TRBJ2-7; D is perhaps TRBD1 (6 bases). Trimming pared 2 bases from V and 2 bases from J, leaving 13 bases between. Per germline, CDR1 SGHVS and CDR2 FNYEAQ. The CDR3 contains 15 residues. The CDR3 is CASSLPRGPAYEQYF. The CDR3, as DNA: TGTGCCAGCAGCTTACCCAGGGGACCCGCCTACGAGCAGTACTTC.

J is TRBJ2-1 and V is TRBV10-3, with 14 bases matching TRBD2. J gave up 5 bases and V 4 bases, and 4 bases lay outside the gene matches. Looked up from germline, CDR1 is ENHRY and CDR2 is SYGVKD. The CDR3 loop spans 16 amino acids. CDR3 sequence: CAISARLAGGDNEQFF. CDR3 sequence (DNA): TGTGCCATCAGTGCGAGACTAGCGGGAGGGGACAATGAGCAGTTCTTC.

The J gene is TRBJ2-5, the V gene TRBV11-2; D unclear. The germline V gene has CDR1 SGHAT and CDR2 FQNNGV. Trimming removed 0 bases at V and 2 bases at J, with 7 bases between. The CDR3 is 14 amino acids. In nucleotides, the CDR3 is TGTGCCAGCAGCTTAGAGATAGCTCAAGAGACCCAGTACTTC. Residues: CASSLEIAQETQYF. Filled out from reference TRBV11-2 and TRBJ2-5, the complete variable domain reads EAGVAQSPRYKIIEKRQSVAFWCNPISGHATLYWYQQILGQGPKLLIQFQNNGVVDDSQLPKDRFSAERLKGVDSTLKIQPAKLEDSAVYLCASSLEIAQETQYFGPGTRLLVL.

The chain couples TRBV5-4 to TRBJ1-4; D is undetermined. CDR1 is SGHNT, CDR2 YYREEE, per germline (reference sequence). The germline V and J ends were trimmed by 3 bases and 0 bases, with 9 bases remaining between them. This CDR3 is 15 amino acids long. The CDR3 DNA sequence: TGTGCCAGCAGCTATCAGTCAGCAACTAATGAAAAACTGTTTTTT. This sequence encodes CASSYQSATNEKLFF.

The chain uses TRBV6-1 and TRBJ1-3; unclear D gene. Trimming shortened V by 4 bases and J by 9 bases, and 7 bases separated the two germline ends. Germline values: CDR1 MNHNS, CDR2 SASEGT. This CDR3 contains 11 residues. The CDR3 sequence: CASSAPGTIYF. Written as DNA, the CDR3 is TGTGCCAGCAGTGCCCCTGGCACCATATATTTT.

V and J are TRBV15 and TRBJ1-4, with a possible D match to TRBD1 (5 bases). This CDR3 region has 14 residues. The V end was cut by 6 bases, the J end by 10 bases, with 18 bases between. Germline-derived CDR1 and CDR2 are LNHNV and YYDKDF (reference sequence). In nucleotides, the CDR3 is TGTGCCACCAGAGGGGATACTACTATAGGAAAACTGTTTTTT. The encoded protein is CATRGDTTIGKLFF.

The gene calls are TRBV27 and TRBJ1-2; D is ambiguous. Trimming left V 5 bases short and J 7 bases short, with 14 bases between. The CDR3 loop spans 13 amino acids. Germline V gives CDR1 MNHEY, CDR2 SMNVEV (reference sequence). The DNA for the CDR3 is TGTGCCAGCAGTCCCTATGCCGGAGGTGGCTACACCTTC. Translation gives CASSPYAGGGYTF.

The chain links TRBV5-5 to TRBJ2-1; D is possibly TRBD2 (5 bases). Trimming cost V 3 bases and J 8 bases, with 18 bases left between them. Germline V gives CDR1 SGHKS, CDR2 YYEKEE (reference sequence). The CDR3 extends over 15 amino acids. CDR3 in DNA: TGTGCCAGCAGCTCTTGGATAGCGCAAGTCGATGAGCAGTTCTTC. Encoded protein: CASSSWIAQVDEQFF.

V and J are TRBV9 and TRBJ2-7; 10 positions match TRBD2. The CDR3 has 15 amino acids. The germline CDR1 and CDR2 sequences are SGDLS and YYNGEE. V dropped 1 base and J dropped 6; count of bases not matched to a gene: 7. The CDR3 here is CASSVSSGSFGEQYF. The CDR3 region has the DNA TGTGCCAGCAGCGTATCTAGCGGGAGCTTCGGCGAGCAGTACTTC.

This rearrangement joins TRBV19 to TRBJ1-3; no firm D call. The CDR3 covers 14 residues. Germline V gives CDR1 LNHDA, CDR2 SQIVND (reference sequence). Deletions cut 1 base from V and 0 bases from J, with 4 bases between. The CDR3 sequence is CASSIVDSGNTIYF. The CDR3 DNA reads as TGTGCCAGTAGTATAGTGGACTCTGGAAACACCATATATTTT.

The chain links TRBV7-6 to TRBJ2-3, with D uncertain. Germline V lookup: CDR1 SGHVS, CDR2 FNYEAQ. The length of the CDR3 is 16 residues. With 5 bases removed from V and 1 base from J, the gap between germline ends came to 16 bases. The CDR3 DNA is TGTGCCAGCAGCCCCCGAGGAAGGAGCGGCACAGATACGCAGTATTTT. It yields the protein CASSPRGRSGTDTQYF. Complete variable domain (other parts from reference TRBV7-6 and TRBJ2-3): GAGVSQSPRYKVTKRGQDVALRCDPISGHVSLYWYRQALGQGPEFLTYFNYEAQQDKSGLPNDRFSAERPEGSISTLTIQRTEQRDSAMYRCASSPRGRSGTDTQYFGPGTRLTVL.

This clone was seen more than once but under ten times. V and J are TRBV11-3 and TRBJ1-5; maybe TRBD1 (5 bases). From germline, CDR1 is SGHNT and CDR2 YENEEA. Trimming removed 0 bases at V and 4 bases at J, with 10 bases between. This CDR3 region has 15 residues. CDR3 sequence reads: CASSLDLGENQPQHF. The CDR3 DNA follows: TGTGCCAGCAGCTTAGATCTGGGGGAGAATCAGCCCCAGCATTTT.

The chain is built from TRBV18 and TRBJ2-1; 8 bases are a match to TRBD2. V lost 2 bases, J lost 4 bases, and 4 bases stayed unmatched. This CDR3 is 15 amino acids long. The germline gives CDR1 KGHSH, CDR2 LQKENI. The CDR3 DNA sequence: TGTGCCAGCTCACCAAGCGGGGGCCCGTACAATGAGCAGTTCTTC. Translation gives CASSPSGGPYNEQFF.

The chain employs TRBV20-1 and TRBJ2-3; 8 bases match TRBD1. The J segment lost 8 bases and the V segment lost 5 bases, leaving 3 bases of the junction unmatched. The CDR3 spans 11 residues. Germline CDR1 is DFQATT and CDR2 is SNEGSKA (reference sequence). As DNA, the CDR3 is TGCAGTGCTGCAGGGGGCGGTACGCAGTATTTT. Translation gives CSAAGGGTQYF.

In DNA, the CDR3 is TGCGCCAGCAGCCCACAGGGGTTCACAGATACGCAGTATTTT. This translates into CASSPQGFTDTQYF. V and J are TRBV4-1 and TRBJ2-3; 7 bases are a match to TRBD1. Trimming removed 4 bases from V and 2 bases from J; junction bases left unmatched: 3. CDR1 MGHRA and CDR2 YSYEKL come from the germline V gene. The CDR3 consists of 14 residues.

This chain uses TRBV2 with TRBJ1-1, with D possibly TRBD1 on 6 matching bases. V was shortened by 7 bases and J by 1 base, with 13 bases between the two germline ends. Germline V gene sequence: CDR1 SNHLY, CDR2 FYNNEI. This CDR3 comprises 14 residues. The CDR3 nucleotides read TGTGCCAGCACTACCGGGACACAGAACACTGAAGCTTTCTTT. Encoded protein: CASTTGTQNTEAFF. Using reference TRBV2 and TRBJ1-1 for the parts outside the CDR3, the full variable domain is EPEVTQTPSHQVTQMGQEVILRCVPISNHLYFYWYRQILGQKVEFLVSFYNNEISEKSEIFDDQFSVERPDGSNFTLKIRSTKLEDSAMYFCASTTGTQNTEAFFGQGTRLTVV.

The chain carries TRBV5-1 and TRBJ1-1; 9 bases line up with TRBD1. There are 14 residues in the CDR3. Germline CDR1 is SGHRS and CDR2 is YFSETQ. Trimming cost V 4 bases and J 4 bases; bases outside gene matches: 5. CDR3 nucleotide sequence: TGCGCCAGCAGCCCCGGACAGGGGATCACTGAAGCTTTCTTT. It specifies CASSPGQGITEAFF. Filled out from reference TRBV5-1 and TRBJ1-1, the complete variable domain reads KAGVTQTPRYLIKTRGQQVTLSCSPISGHRSVSWYQQTPGQGLQFLFEYFSETQRNKGNFPGRFSGRQFSNSRSEMNVSTLELGDSALYLCASSPGQGITEAFFGQGTRLTVV.

V and J are TRBV7-9 and TRBJ2-5; TRBD2 aligns across 8 bases. This CDR3 comprises 13 residues. V lost 5 bases, J lost 13 bases, and 12 bases stayed unmatched. Germline CDR1 reads SEHNR; CDR2 reads FQNEAQ (reference sequence). CDR3 amino acids: CASSPRGGLPWYF. CDR3 nucleotides: TGTGCCAGCAGCCCCCGGGGGGGCCTCCCGTGGTACTTC.

There are a few counts of this clone. Other DNA sequences from this sample encode an identical CDR3 as well. V and J are TRBV18 and TRBJ1-2; D is uncertain. There are 13 residues in the CDR3. V was shortened by 2 bases and J by 4 bases, with 8 bases between the two germline ends. Germline V gene lookup returns CDR1 KGHSH and CDR2 LQKENI. The CDR3 sequence: CASSPSGSYGYTF. The CDR3 DNA sequence: TGTGCCAGCTCACCATCGGGGTCCTATGGCTACACCTTC.

The rearrangement links TRBV5-1 to TRBJ2-2; maybe TRBD1 (5 bases). This CDR3 has 14 residues. Germline CDR1 SGHRS, CDR2 YFSETQ. Trimming removed 8 bases at V and 2 bases at J, with 13 bases between. Here the CDR3 reads CASAVQGNTGELFF. CDR3 bases: TGCGCCAGTGCCGTGCAGGGTAACACCGGGGAGCTGTTTTTT.

The chain couples TRBV2 to TRBJ2-2; 10 bases agree with TRBD2. CDR1 is SNHLY and CDR2 is FYNNEI in the germline V gene. V lost 11 bases, J lost 7 bases, and 10 bases stayed unmatched. This CDR3 comprises 14 residues. The CDR3 loop is CAYGSSGRLGELFF. CDR3 DNA: TGTGCCTATGGAAGTAGCGGGAGGCTCGGGGAGCTGTTTTTT.

This clone was observed a few times. The chain is built from TRBV27 and TRBJ1-2; possible D gene TRBD1, 5 bases. Germline V gene data show CDR1 as MNHEY and CDR2 as SMNVEV (reference sequence). This CDR3 has 13 residues. Trimming shortened V by 6 bases and J by 8 bases, and 16 bases separated the two germline ends. CDR3 loop: CASSPTGPRGYTF. The CDR3 DNA reads TGTGCCAGCAGCCCGACGGGGCCACGCGGCTACACCTTC.

This chain uses TRBV15 with TRBJ2-5, with 11 bases lining up with TRBD2. With 7 bases clipped from V and 3 bases from J, the junction kept 4 bases outside the gene matches. Germline lookup yields CDR1 LNHNV and CDR2 YYDKDF (reference sequence). This CDR3 has 14 amino acids. The CDR3 reads CATKNSGGEETQYF. Written as DNA, the CDR3 is TGTGCCACCAAGAATAGCGGGGGGGAAGAGACCCAGTACTTC.

The chain joins TRBV2 to TRBJ2-5; no clear D. The better agreement between TRBJ2-7 and the DNA end casts doubt on the J call. The germline CDR1 and CDR2 sequences are SNHLY and FYNNEI. This CDR3 spans 14 amino acids. The CDR3: CASSDPWSSYEQYF. CDR3 sequence (DNA): TGTGCCAGCAGTGACCCCTGGAGCTCCTACGAGCAGTACTTC.